This passage covers 19 T cell receptor beta chains from one sample sequenced in a study of identical twins. TCRdb processed the 5' RACE reads anew with MiXCR; each CDR3 protein has one entry. The repertoire holds about 200,000 distinct CDR3 sequences, with under 8.5% as singletons. Separately, the same data were catalogued under a study of T cells expressing NK-cell markers.

Sequenced sample: CD8+ T cells sorted from blood. All receptors derive from a woman under 30 in good health.

This clonotype has a handful of counts. V gene TRBV11-2 combines with J gene TRBJ1-1; D gene uncertain. Germline values: CDR1 SGHAT, CDR2 FQNNGV. V lost 1 base and J 8 bases, leaving 11 bases between the germline ends. The CDR3 has 13 residues. DNA of the CDR3: TGTGCCAGCAGCTTAGCCCGTCTTGAGGAAGCTTTCTTT. This codes for CASSLARLEEAFF.

This clonotype came up many times. This chain joins TRBV7-3 and TRBJ1-1, with D tentatively TRBD1 (5 bases). The CDR3 extends over 16 amino acids. Germline V lookup: CDR1 SGHTA, CDR2 FQGTGA. The V and J ends lost 2 bases and 0 bases respectively, with 13 bases between them. The CDR3 bases are TGTGCCAGCAGCTTATATCCCCAGGGCATGAACACTGAAGCTTTCTTT. Residues: CASSLYPQGMNTEAFF.

The chain has TRBV9 and TRBJ1-2; possible D gene TRBD1, 6 bases. Trimming took off 1 base at V and 4 bases at J, with 8 bases between the two ends. This CDR3 comprises 13 residues. Germline-derived CDR1 and CDR2 are SGDLS and YYNGEE. The CDR3 region is CASSVQGTYGYTF. Here the CDR3 DNA reads TGTGCCAGCAGCGTACAGGGGACCTATGGCTACACCTTC.

This clonotype was counted at least ten times. The chain is built from TRBV25-1 and TRBJ1-1; D gene unclear. Trimming removed 3 bases at V and 2 bases at J, with 13 bases between. Germline CDR1 is MGHDK and CDR2 is SYGVNS. There are 15 residues in the CDR3. CDR3 in amino acids: CASSDRHSRNTEAFF. CDR3 DNA: TGTGCCAGCAGTGACCGTCACAGCCGAAACACTGAAGCTTTCTTT.

This clonotype showed up many times. The rearrangement links TRBV7-9 to TRBJ2-1; 8 nucleotides align to TRBD1. Per germline, CDR1 SEHNR and CDR2 FQNEAQ (reference sequence). V lost 1 base to trimming and J lost 5 bases; unmatched junction nucleotides: 7. CDR3 length: 16 residues. Written as DNA, the CDR3 is TGTGCCAGCAGCTTAGTAGCCGGACAGGGAGACAATGAGCAGTTCTTC. This encodes CASSLVAGQGDNEQFF.

This clonotype appeared a few times. The genes are TRBV7-2 and TRBJ2-7; D remains ambiguous. Deletions cut 3 bases from V and 4 bases from J, with 7 bases between. The CDR3 has 12 amino acids. The germline gives CDR1 SGHTA, CDR2 FQGNSA. CDR3: CASSFTVYEQYF. CDR3 nucleotide sequence: TGTGCCAGCAGCTTTACAGTTTACGAGCAGTACTTC.

At least ten counts were recorded for this clonotype. The chain carries TRBV7-9 and TRBJ1-3; D is uncertain. The germline CDR1 and CDR2 sequences are SEHNR and FQNEAQ (reference sequence). V was shortened by 5 bases and J by 5 bases, with 16 bases between the two germline ends. The CDR3 loop spans 15 amino acids. This chain's CDR3 is CASSPLSVQRNTIYF. CDR3 coding DNA: TGTGCCAGCAGCCCACTATCCGTACAACGAAACACCATATATTTT.

This chain connects TRBV2 to TRBJ1-5, with 8 bases that match TRBD1. The CDR3 extends over 13 amino acids. With 8 bases clipped from V and 2 bases from J, the junction kept 2 bases outside the gene matches. Germline V CDR1 and CDR2: SNHLY, FYNNEI. The CDR3 DNA sequence: TGTGCCAGCCAGACAGGGGGCAATCAGCCCCAGCATTTT. This encodes CASQTGGNQPQHF. Complete variable domain (other parts from reference TRBV2 and TRBJ1-5): EPEVTQTPSHQVTQMGQEVILRCVPISNHLYFYWYRQILGQKVEFLVSFYNNEISEKSEIFDDQFSVERPDGSNFTLKIRSTKLEDSAMYFCASQTGGNQPQHFGDGTRLSIL.

The sample holds a few counts of this clonotype. This chain connects TRBV20-1 to TRBJ1-1; TRBD1 matches 7 bases. Losses at the gene ends were 8 bases for V and 6 bases for J; bases not matched to a gene: 3. The CDR3 has 10 residues. Germline values: CDR1 DFQATT, CDR2 SNEGSKA (reference sequence). As DNA, the CDR3 is TGCAGTCGAACAGGGGCTGAAGCTTTCTTT. Translated: CSRTGAEAFF.

To note about this clonotype: Since a much larger clone is just one base distant, this may be a read error. The rearrangement joins TRBV5-4 to TRBJ1-1; tentatively, D is TRBD1 (6 bases). Trimming shortened V by 1 base and J by 1 base, and 8 bases separated the two germline ends. The CDR3 has 14 residues. Germline lookup yields CDR1 SGHNT and CDR2 YYREEE (reference sequence). CDR3 sequence (DNA): TGTGCCAGCAGCTTGTACAGGGCGAACACTGAAGCTTTCTTT. As protein: CASSLYRANTEAFF.

This clonotype was counted between two and nine times. The chain recombines TRBV7-9 with TRBJ2-5; 10 bases are a match to TRBD2. This CDR3 comprises 16 residues. The germline gives CDR1 SEHNR, CDR2 FQNEAQ (reference sequence). The J segment lost 0 bases and the V segment lost 3 bases, leaving 4 bases of the junction unmatched. CDR3 bases: TGTGCCAGCAGCTTCATACTAGCGGGGCACCAAGAGACCCAGTACTTC. This gives the protein CASSFILAGHQETQYF. Using reference TRBV7-9 and TRBJ2-5 for the parts outside the CDR3, the full variable domain is DTGVSQNPRHKITKRGQNVTFRCDPISEHNRLYWYRQTLGQGPEFLTYFQNEAQLEKSRLLSDRFSAERPKGSFSTLEIQRTEQGDSAMYLCASSFILAGHQETQYFGPGTRLLVL.

This clonotype was detected ten times or more. The chain combines TRBV4-1 with TRBJ2-7; TRBD2 agrees at 7 bases. The CDR3 loop spans 16 amino acids. From germline, CDR1 is MGHRA and CDR2 YSYEKL. Trimming removed 0 bases from V and 2 bases from J; junction bases left unmatched: 7. CDR3 residues: CASSQEGPSGTYEQYF. The CDR3 nucleotides read TGCGCCAGCAGCCAAGAAGGCCCTAGCGGAACCTACGAGCAGTACTTC.

The chain combines TRBV10-3 with TRBJ2-1; 10 nucleotides line up with TRBD2. V lost 3 bases, J lost 1 base, and 3 bases stayed unmatched. The CDR3 has 16 amino acids. Germline loops: CDR1 ENHRY, CDR2 SYGVKD. CDR3 amino acids: CAISESSGGSYNEQFF. Here the CDR3 DNA reads TGTGCCATCAGTGAATCTAGCGGGGGTTCCTACAATGAGCAGTTCTTC.

V and J are TRBV12-3 or TRBV12-4 and TRBJ1-5; D is ambiguous. CDR3 length: 14 amino acids. V shed 4 bases and J shed 0 bases, with 7 bases lying between them. The DNA of the CDR3 is TGTGCCAGCAGTTCTCTTATTAGCAATCAGCCCCAGCATTTT. Its protein product is CASSSLISNQPQHF.

This clonotype showed up just a few times. This chain connects TRBV5-4 to TRBJ2-7; TRBD2 matches at 13 bases. Germline-derived CDR1 and CDR2 are SGHNT and YYREEE (reference sequence). V shed 0 bases and J 5 bases; nucleotides not matched to a gene: 14. The CDR3 length is 19 residues. The CDR3 DNA is TGTGCCAGCAGCTTGGCGTGGAAGGGAGGGACTAGCGGGAACAACGAGCAGTACTTC. This encodes CASSLAWKGGTSGNNEQYF.

The rearrangement uses TRBV15 and TRBJ2-1; D may be TRBD2 (5 bases). The CDR3 spans 18 residues. Germline CDR1 and CDR2: LNHNV and YYDKDF (reference sequence). V lost 3 bases, J lost 0 bases, and 18 bases lay in between. The DNA of the CDR3 is TGTGCCACCAGCAGTCACCCCCCCCAGGACTCCTCCTACAATGAGCAGTTCTTC. Amino acid sequence: CATSSHPPQDSSYNEQFF.

A remark on this clonotype: Sequence at one end of the junction differs from germline and may be a read error. The rearrangement uses TRBV7-7 and TRBJ2-2, with 8 bases that match TRBD1. In germline, CDR1 is SSHAT, CDR2 FNYEAQ (reference sequence). The CDR3 covers 18 residues. The CDR3 bases are TGTGCTAGCAGCCCGGCCTATCAGCAGGGGGCTCGTGCCGGGGAGCTGTTTTTT. The encoded protein is CASSPAYQQGARAGELFF. Full variable domain (missing parts from reference TRBV7-7 and TRBJ2-2): GAGVSQSPRYKVTKRGQDVTLRCDPISSHATLYWYQQALGQGPEFLTYFNYEAQPDKSGLPSDRFSAERPEGSISTLTIQRTEQRDSAMYRCASSPAYQQGARAGELFFGEGSRLTVL.

The CDR3 region is CATSLRGSILQETQYF. DNA for the CDR3: TGTGCCACCAGCTTGCGAGGGAGTATCCTGCAAGAGACCCAGTACTTC. The rearrangement joins TRBV15 to TRBJ2-5, with D possibly matching TRBD2 (5 bases). V lost 5 bases and J lost 2, with 18 bases in between. CDR1 and CDR2 (germline): LNHNV, YYDKDF (reference sequence). The CDR3 extends over 16 amino acids.

This clonotype showed up many times. V gene TRBV15 combines with J gene TRBJ1-1; weak D call: TRBD1 (6 bases). The V end lost 8 bases, the J end lost 1 base, and 14 bases lay between the germline ends. Germline CDR1 is LNHNV and CDR2 is YYDKDF (reference sequence). The CDR3 has 14 amino acids. The CDR3 nucleotides are TGTGCCACCGGGAAACAGGGATCGAACACTGAAGCTTTCTTT. It specifies CATGKQGSNTEAFF.